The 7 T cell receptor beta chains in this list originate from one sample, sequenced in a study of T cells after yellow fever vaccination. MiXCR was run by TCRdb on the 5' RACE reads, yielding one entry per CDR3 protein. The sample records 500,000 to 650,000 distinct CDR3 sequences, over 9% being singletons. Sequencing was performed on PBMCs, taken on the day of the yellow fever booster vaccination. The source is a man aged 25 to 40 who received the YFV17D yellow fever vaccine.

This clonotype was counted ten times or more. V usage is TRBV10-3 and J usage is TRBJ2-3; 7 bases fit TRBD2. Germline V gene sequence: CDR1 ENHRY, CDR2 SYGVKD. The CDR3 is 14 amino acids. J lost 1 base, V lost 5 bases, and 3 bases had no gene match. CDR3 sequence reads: CAISPSGRTDTQYF. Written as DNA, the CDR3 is TGTGCCATCAGTCCTAGCGGCCGCACAGATACGCAGTATTTT.

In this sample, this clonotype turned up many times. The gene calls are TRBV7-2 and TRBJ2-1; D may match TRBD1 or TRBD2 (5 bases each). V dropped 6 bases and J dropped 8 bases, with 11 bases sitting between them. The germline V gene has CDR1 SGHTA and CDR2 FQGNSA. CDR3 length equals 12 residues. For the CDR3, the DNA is TGTGCCAGCAGTTTAAGAGGGGATGAGCAGTTCTTC. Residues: CASSLRGDEQFF. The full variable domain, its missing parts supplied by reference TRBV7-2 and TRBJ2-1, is GAGVSQSPSNKVTEKGKDVELRCDPISGHTALYWYRQSLGQGLEFLIYFQGNSAPDKSGLPSDRFSAERTGGSVSTLTIQRTQQEDSAVYLCASSLRGDEQFFGPGTRLTVL.

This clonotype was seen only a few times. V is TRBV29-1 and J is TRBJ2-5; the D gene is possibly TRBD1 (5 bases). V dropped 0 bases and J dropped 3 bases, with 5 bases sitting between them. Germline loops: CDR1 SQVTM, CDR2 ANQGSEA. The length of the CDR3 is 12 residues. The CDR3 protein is CSVEEGEETQYF. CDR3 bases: TGCAGCGTTGAAGAAGGGGAAGAGACCCAGTACTTC.

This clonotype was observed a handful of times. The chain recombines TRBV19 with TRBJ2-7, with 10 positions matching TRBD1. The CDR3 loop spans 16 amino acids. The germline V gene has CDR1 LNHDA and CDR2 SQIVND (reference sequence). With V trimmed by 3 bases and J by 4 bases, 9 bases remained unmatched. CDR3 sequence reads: CASSIHGDRGSYEQYF. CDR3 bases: TGTGCCAGTAGTATCCACGGGGACAGGGGATCTTACGAGCAGTACTTC. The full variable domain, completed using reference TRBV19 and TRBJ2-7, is DGGITQSPKYLFRKEGQNVTLSCEQNLNHDAMYWYRQDPGQGLRLIYYSQIVNDFQKGDIAEGYSVSREKKESFPLTVTSAQKNPTAFYLCASSIHGDRGSYEQYFGPGTRLTVT.

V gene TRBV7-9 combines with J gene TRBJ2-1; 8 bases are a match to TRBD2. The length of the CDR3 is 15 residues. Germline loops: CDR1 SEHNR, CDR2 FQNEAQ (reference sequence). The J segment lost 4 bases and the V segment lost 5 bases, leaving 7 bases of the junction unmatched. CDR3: CASSLSGDFYNEQFF. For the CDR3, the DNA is TGTGCCAGCAGCCTTAGCGGGGACTTTTACAATGAGCAGTTCTTC.

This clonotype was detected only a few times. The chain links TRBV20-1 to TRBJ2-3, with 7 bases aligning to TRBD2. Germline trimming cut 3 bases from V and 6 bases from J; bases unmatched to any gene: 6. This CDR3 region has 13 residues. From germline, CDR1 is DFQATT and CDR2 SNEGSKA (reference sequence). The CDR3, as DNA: TGCAGTGCTAGGCGGGAGATGTCGGATACGCAGTATTTT. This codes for CSARREMSDTQYF.

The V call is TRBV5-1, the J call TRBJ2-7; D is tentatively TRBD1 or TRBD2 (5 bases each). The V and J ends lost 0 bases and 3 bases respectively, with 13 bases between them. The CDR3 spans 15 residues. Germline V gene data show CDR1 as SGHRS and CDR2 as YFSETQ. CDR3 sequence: CASSLGGGAFYEQYF. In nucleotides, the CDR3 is TGCGCCAGCAGCTTGGGTGGGGGAGCTTTCTACGAGCAGTACTTC.